Each of the 28 T cell receptor beta chains below was sequenced from the same sample in a study of response to subunit inactivated influenza vaccine. TCRdb re-called the RT-PCR reads through MiXCR, storing one row per CDR3 protein. This table has about 540,000 distinct CDR3 sequences, roughly 23% appearing once. These data were also reused for a study on T cells expressing NK-cell markers. That source reports: TCR beta libraries carry UMIs added by 5'RACE template switching.

The sample consisted of CD4+ T cells sorted from PBMCs, taken about 13 days after vaccination. Receptor source: a man over 45 who received an inactivated influenza vaccine.

This rearrangement joins TRBV9 to TRBJ2-5; 11 bases are shared with TRBD1. V lost 3 bases and J lost 5; bases outside the gene matches: 6. The CDR3 length is 15 residues. The germline V gene encodes CDR1 SGDLS and CDR2 YYNGEE. The CDR3 reads CASSAGQGAWETQYF. The CDR3 DNA reads as TGTGCCAGCAGCGCTGGACAGGGGGCTTGGGAGACCCAGTACTTC.

The J gene is TRBJ1-2, the V gene TRBV4-3; possibly TRBD1 for D (6 bases). CDR3 size: 15 residues. The ends were cut back, 0 bases at V and 5 bases at J, with 13 bases in the middle. Per germline, CDR1 LGHNA and CDR2 YSLEER. Here the CDR3 reads CASSQDRKGGYGYTF. CDR3 DNA: TGCGCCAGCAGCCAAGATCGGAAGGGGGGGTATGGCTACACCTTC.

This clonotype was observed a single time. A junction boundary mismatches the germline segment, possibly from a read error. V usage is TRBV18 and J usage is TRBJ2-7; D gene uncertain. This CDR3 is 14 amino acids long. In germline, CDR1 is KGHSH, CDR2 LQKENI. In nucleotides, the CDR3 is TGTGCCAGCTCACCATGGCAGGCGAGCTACGAGCACTACTTC. It specifies CASSPWQASYEHYF.

The chain joins TRBV5-4 to TRBJ2-2, with D possibly matching TRBD2 (6 bases). Trimming removed 1 base from V and 6 bases from J, with 10 bases in between. Germline CDR1 SGHNT, CDR2 YYREEE (reference sequence). The CDR3 is 14 amino acids. The CDR3 loop is CASSLQGLAGELFF. Written as DNA, the CDR3 is TGTGCCAGCAGCTTGCAGGGACTGGCCGGGGAGCTGTTTTTT. Variable domain in full (rest from reference TRBV5-4 and TRBJ2-2): ETGVTQSPTHLIKTRGQQVTLRCSSQSGHNTVSWYQQALGQGPQFIFQYYREEENGRGNFPPRFSGLQFPNYSSELNVNALELDDSALYLCASSLQGLAGELFFGEGSRLTVL.

This clonotype was seen a few times. V is TRBV7-2 and J is TRBJ2-3, with TRBD2 as a possible D gene (6 bases). Trimming took off 5 bases at V and 7 bases at J, with 19 bases between the two ends. From germline, CDR1 is SGHTA and CDR2 FQGNSA. This CDR3 spans 15 amino acids. CDR3 protein: CASSQISGTSYTQYF. CDR3 nucleotide sequence: TGTGCCAGCAGCCAAATTAGCGGCACCAGTTATACGCAGTATTTT.

This rearrangement joins TRBV11-1 to TRBJ1-4; possibly TRBD1 for D (5 bases). Germline values: CDR1 SGHAT, CDR2 FQDESV (reference sequence). The V gene lost 5 bases and the J gene lost 0 bases, with 22 bases spanning the gap. This CDR3 region has 19 residues. Written as DNA, the CDR3 is TGTGCCAGCAGCCCCGTCGGGACGTCCCTCACCGCAACTAATGAAAAACTGTTTTTT. Encoded protein: CASSPVGTSLTATNEKLFF.

The table lists this clonotype with a few counts. V usage is TRBV11-2 and J usage is TRBJ2-1, with 8 bases identical to TRBD2. CDR1 is SGHAT, CDR2 FQNNGV, per germline. V lost 3 bases and J lost 0; bases outside the gene matches: 13. The CDR3 consists of 19 residues. CDR3 amino acids: CASSFTSGMTISSYNEQFF. The CDR3 DNA is TGTGCCAGCAGCTTTACTAGCGGCATGACTATTAGCTCCTACAATGAGCAGTTCTTC.

V usage is TRBV5-1 and J usage is TRBJ2-6; D ambiguous. The V and J ends lost 3 bases and 4 bases respectively, with 11 bases between them. The germline V gene has CDR1 SGHRS and CDR2 YFSETQ. This CDR3 is built from 15 residues. CDR3 in amino acids: CASSSGTQGANVLTF. The CDR3 nucleotides read TGCGCCAGCAGCTCAGGAACTCAAGGGGCCAACGTCCTGACTTTC. Filled out from reference TRBV5-1 and TRBJ2-6, the complete variable domain reads KAGVTQTPRYLIKTRGQQVTLSCSPISGHRSVSWYQQTPGQGLQFLFEYFSETQRNKGNFPGRFSGRQFSNSRSEMNVSTLELGDSALYLCASSSGTQGANVLTFGAGSRLTVL.

The chain carries TRBV28 and TRBJ2-7; a possible D gene is TRBD2 (7 bases). CDR1 and CDR2 from the germline V gene are MDHEN and SYDVKM. V was pared by 10 bases and J by 5 bases, with 18 bases between. The CDR3 has 13 residues. CDR3 amino acids: CATIRGGENEQYF. The CDR3 region has the DNA TGTGCCACGATAAGGGGGGGAGAAAACGAGCAGTACTTC.

V gene TRBV3-1 combines with J gene TRBJ2-3; no reliable D call. Trimming left V 5 bases short and J 2 bases short, with 5 bases between. Germline CDR1 LGHDT, CDR2 YNNKEL (reference sequence). The CDR3 covers 12 residues. The CDR3 region is CASSTLTDTQYF. In nucleotides, the CDR3 is TGTGCCAGCAGCACCCTCACAGATACGCAGTATTTT.

V is TRBV5-1 and J is TRBJ2-1, with 7 nucleotides matching TRBD2. CDR3 length: 12 residues. Germline V gene data show CDR1 as SGHRS and CDR2 as YFSETQ. V lost 6 bases to trimming and J lost 15 bases; unmatched junction nucleotides: 12. The CDR3 region is CASTKGRGVWFF. The CDR3 DNA is TGCGCCAGCACGAAGGGACGGGGGGTTTGGTTCTTC.

The rearrangement uses TRBV20-1 and TRBJ2-7; D unclear. From germline, CDR1 is DFQATT and CDR2 SNEGSKA (reference sequence). The CDR3 consists of 12 residues. V was pared by 5 bases and J by 7 bases, with 15 bases between. The CDR3 sequence is CSAPDLPGEQYF. The DNA for the CDR3 is TGCAGTGCTCCTGACCTCCCTGGGGAGCAGTACTTC.

This chain connects TRBV29-1 to TRBJ2-5; possibly TRBD1 for D (5 bases). This CDR3 region has 15 residues. The germline gives CDR1 SQVTM, CDR2 ANQGSEA. The ends were cut back, 6 bases at V and 0 bases at J, with 17 bases in the middle. CDR3: CSVKKGVRDQETQYF. Written as DNA, the CDR3 is TGCAGCGTAAAAAAAGGGGTAAGGGACCAAGAGACCCAGTACTTC.

The rearrangement joins TRBV7-9 to TRBJ1-1; no clear D. V was shortened by 1 base and J by 6 bases, with 6 bases between the two germline ends. The CDR3 extends over 12 amino acids. Per germline, CDR1 SEHNR and CDR2 FQNEAQ (reference sequence). The CDR3 bases are TGTGCCAGCAGCTTAGGAGGGTCTGAAGCTTTCTTT. This codes for CASSLGGSEAFF. Combining the CDR3 with reference TRBV7-9 and TRBJ1-1 gives the whole variable domain DTGVSQNPRHKITKRGQNVTFRCDPISEHNRLYWYRQTLGQGPEFLTYFQNEAQLEKSRLLSDRFSAERPKGSFSTLEIQRTEQGDSAMYLCASSLGGSEAFFGQGTRLTVV.

This clonotype was seen only a few times. The V and J genes are TRBV15 and TRBJ2-2; 8 positions agree with TRBD1. The germline CDR1 and CDR2 sequences are LNHNV and YYDKDF (reference sequence). V shed 8 bases and J 5 bases; nucleotides not matched to a gene: 4. There are 13 residues in the CDR3. Here the CDR3 reads CATAGGATGELFF. In nucleotides, the CDR3 is TGTGCCACCGCAGGGGGCGCAACCGGGGAGCTGTTTTTT. Filled out from reference TRBV15 and TRBJ2-2, the complete variable domain reads DAMVIQNPRYQVTQFGKPVTLSCSQTLNHNVMYWYQQKSSQAPKLLFHYYDKDFNNEADTPDNFQSRRPNTSFCFLDIRSPGLGDTAMYLCATAGGATGELFFGEGSRLTVL.

The chain couples TRBV5-1 to TRBJ2-1; D is perhaps TRBD2 (7 bases). Between the trimmed V and J ends, which lost 2 bases and 5 bases, there was a span of 11 bases. In germline, CDR1 is SGHRS, CDR2 YFSETQ. The CDR3 is 14 residues long. The CDR3 bases are TGCGCCAGCAGCTTTTACGGGGGGCACAATGAGCAGTTCTTC. It is translated as CASSFYGGHNEQFF.

J is TRBJ2-7 and V is TRBV5-1; 9 nucleotides match TRBD1. The CDR3 is 14 residues long. Per germline, CDR1 SGHRS and CDR2 YFSETQ. V shed 4 bases and J 6 bases; nucleotides not matched to a gene: 8. The CDR3 DNA reads TGCGCCAGCAGCCCGGGACAGGGAATGGGCGAGCAGTACTTC. It yields the protein CASSPGQGMGEQYF. Variable domain in full (rest from reference TRBV5-1 and TRBJ2-7): KAGVTQTPRYLIKTRGQQVTLSCSPISGHRSVSWYQQTPGQGLQFLFEYFSETQRNKGNFPGRFSGRQFSNSRSEMNVSTLELGDSALYLCASSPGQGMGEQYFGPGTRLTVT.

This clonotype was seen more than once but under ten times. V usage is TRBV12-3 or TRBV12-4 and J usage is TRBJ1-2; possibly TRBD1 for D (5 bases). The CDR3 has 14 residues. Trimming pared 2 bases from V and 3 bases from J, leaving 10 bases between. This chain's CDR3 is CASSLRQGDYGYTF. The CDR3 DNA sequence: TGTGCCAGCAGTTTAAGGCAGGGTGACTATGGCTACACCTTC.

V and J are TRBV20-1 and TRBJ2-1, with 11 bases that match TRBD2. This CDR3 has 15 amino acids. Germline V gene sequence: CDR1 DFQATT, CDR2 SNEGSKA (reference sequence). V dropped 2 bases and J dropped 2; count of bases not matched to a gene: 2. For the CDR3, the DNA is TGCAGTGCTAGACTACTAGCGGGGGCCTACAATGAGCAGTTCTTC. This translates into CSARLLAGAYNEQFF.

V gene TRBV12-3 or TRBV12-4 combines with J gene TRBJ2-2; 7 bases line up with TRBD2. This CDR3 has 15 amino acids. After removal of 4 bases from V and 5 bases from J, the junction contained 7 bases not matched to a gene. Here the CDR3 reads CASSSGTTRTGELFF. Here the CDR3 DNA reads TGTGCCAGCAGTTCCGGGACTACCAGAACCGGGGAGCTGTTTTTT.

The V gene is TRBV12-3 or TRBV12-4, the J gene TRBJ2-2; D unclear. The CDR3 runs to 15 residues. V lost 1 base to trimming and J lost 1 base, with 7 bases between them. Here the CDR3 DNA reads TGTGCCAGCAGTTTAGGCGCGGTGAACACCGGGGAGCTGTTTTTT. Amino acid sequence: CASSLGAVNTGELFF.

J is TRBJ2-1 and V is TRBV5-5; no reliable D call. The CDR3 sequence is 15 residues long. Germline values: CDR1 SGHKS, CDR2 YYEKEE (reference sequence). Trimming stripped 2 bases from V and 2 bases from J, with 11 bases between. CDR3 in amino acids: CASSLTVGAYNEQFF. As DNA, the CDR3 is TGTGCCAGCAGCTTAACAGTGGGCGCCTACAATGAGCAGTTCTTC.

V is TRBV5-1 and J is TRBJ2-1; D possibly corresponds to TRBD2 (5 bases). Trimming pared 0 bases from V and 1 base from J, leaving 11 bases between. The CDR3 consists of 16 residues. Germline CDR1 and CDR2: SGHRS and YFSETQ. The chain's CDR3 is CASSLAGLESYNEQFF. The CDR3 region has the DNA TGCGCCAGCAGCTTGGCCGGACTGGAATCCTACAATGAGCAGTTCTTC.

This clonotype was observed a handful of times. The chain is built from TRBV2 and TRBJ2-1; no definite D call. Trimming shortened V by 4 bases and J by 5 bases, and 9 bases separated the two germline ends. The CDR3 contains 13 residues. CDR1 and CDR2 from the germline V gene are SNHLY and FYNNEI. CDR3 nucleotide sequence: TGTGCCAGCAGTGGAGACGGACACAATGAGCAGTTCTTC. It is translated as CASSGDGHNEQFF.

This clonotype was observed at least ten times. The chain employs TRBV12-3 or TRBV12-4 and TRBJ1-1; D perhaps matches TRBD1 (6 bases). Trimming stripped 6 bases from V and 1 base from J, with 12 bases between. The length of the CDR3 is 14 residues. In DNA, the CDR3 is TGTGCCAGCAGGACAGGCCCCGGGAACACTGAAGCTTTCTTT. This encodes CASRTGPGNTEAFF.

A few counts support this clonotype. J is TRBJ2-5 and V is TRBV29-1; D ambiguous. Trimming removed 4 bases from V and 2 bases from J, with 11 bases in between. Germline loops: CDR1 SQVTM, CDR2 ANQGSEA. The CDR3 consists of 13 residues. The CDR3 region has the DNA TGCAGCGTTGCCCGAAACTTACAAGAGACCCAGTACTTC. It is translated as CSVARNLQETQYF. Full variable domain (rest looked up from reference TRBV29-1 and TRBJ2-5): SAVISQKPSRDICQRGTSLTIQCQVDSQVTMMFWYRQQPGQSLTLIATANQGSEATYESGFVIDKFPISRPNLTFSTLTVSNMSPEDSSIYLCSVARNLQETQYFGPGTRLLVL.

This clonotype came up a few times. CDR3 residues: CASSSRRGGQPQHF. The CDR3 DNA is TGTGCCAGCAGTTCCCGGAGGGGGGGACAGCCCCAGCATTTT. V is TRBV6-2 or TRBV6-3 and J is TRBJ1-5; TRBD1 is a possible D gene (6 bases). Per the germline V gene, CDR1 is MNHEY and CDR2 is SVGEGT. Trimming left V 4 bases short and J 7 bases short, with 14 bases between. This CDR3 region has 14 residues.

This chain connects TRBV7-2 to TRBJ2-6; 7 bases are a match to TRBD1. The CDR3 length is 17 residues. Germline CDR1 is SGHTA and CDR2 is FQGNSA. Unmatched junction bases numbered 4, after V lost 2 bases and J lost 0 bases. CDR3 loop: CASSLRPGGSGANVLTF. The CDR3 nucleotides are TGTGCCAGCAGCTTACGCCCAGGGGGCTCTGGGGCCAACGTCCTGACTTTC.